The 18 T cell receptor beta chains below come from one sample, sequenced in a study of T-cell reconstitution after alpha-beta-depleted transplantation in children. The authors prepared the TCRbeta library with unique molecular identifiers. TCRdb recomputed calls from the PCR reads with MiXCR, one row per CDR3 protein. Here the sample spans about 980,000 distinct CDR3 sequences, about 29% being singletons. This specimen was PBMCs, mostly from graft donor cells, taken 360 days after TCRalphabeta/CD19-depleted stem cell transplant. These receptors all stem from a boy in the first two years of life who had a stem cell transplant for SCID, so the T cells may come from the graft donor.

In DNA, the CDR3 is TGCGCCAGCAGCCAAGATTACACTGAAGCTTTCTTT. Protein: CASSQDYTEAFF. The rearrangement links TRBV4-1 to TRBJ1-1; D not certain. Germline V CDR1 and CDR2: MGHRA, YSYEKL. This CDR3 has 12 residues. The V and J ends lost 0 bases and 3 bases respectively, with 2 bases between them.

The chain links TRBV4-1 to TRBJ1-1; D perhaps matches TRBD1 (5 bases). From germline, CDR1 is MGHRA and CDR2 YSYEKL. CDR3 length: 14 amino acids. Trimming cost V 2 bases and J 7 bases, with 14 bases left between them. For the CDR3, the DNA is TGCGCCAGCAGCCAAAGTGGGACGCCGTATGAAGCTTTCTTT. Protein: CASSQSGTPYEAFF.

The chain has TRBV28 and TRBJ1-6; D perhaps matches TRBD1 (6 bases). The CDR3 is made up of 15 amino acids. V lost 5 bases and J lost 7, with 15 bases in between. The V gene's germline CDR1 is MDHEN and CDR2 SYDVKM. In nucleotides, the CDR3 is TGTGCCAGCAGTACCCTAGCGGACAGAAATTCACCCCTCCACTTT. This codes for CASSTLADRNSPLHF.

This clonotype appeared once. This chain uses TRBV5-1 with TRBJ2-7; 7 bases are shared with TRBD1. V gave up 2 bases and J gave up 2 bases; unmatched junction bases: 7. Germline lookup yields CDR1 SGHRS and CDR2 YFSETQ. This CDR3 spans 15 amino acids. CDR3 in amino acids: CASSLQGTVPYEQYF. DNA of the CDR3: TGCGCCAGCAGCTTACAGGGGACCGTTCCCTACGAGCAGTACTTC.

The chain uses TRBV6-1 and TRBJ1-4, with D unclear. V was shortened by 10 bases and J by 7 bases, with 22 bases between the two germline ends. Germline CDR1 reads MNHNS; CDR2 reads SASEGT. There are 15 residues in the CDR3. CDR3 protein: CATDRPGSDVEKLFF. The CDR3, as DNA: TGTGCCACCGATCGACCGGGGTCGGATGTTGAAAAACTGTTTTTT.

The J gene is TRBJ2-7, the V gene TRBV12-3 or TRBV12-4; perhaps TRBD2 as D (7 bases). The CDR3 is 16 amino acids. Between the trimmed V and J ends, which lost 1 base and 5 bases, there was a span of 18 bases. The CDR3 region is CASSLDVGGRIDEQYF. CDR3 bases: TGTGCCAGCAGTTTAGATGTGGGGGGGCGGATTGACGAGCAGTACTTC.

This clonotype has just one count. The CDR3 protein is CASSQDSVDVSWEQFF. The CDR3 DNA is TGTGCCAGCAGCCAAGATTCGGTAGACGTATCGTGGGAGCAGTTCTTC. The V gene is TRBV3-1, the J gene TRBJ2-1; D ambiguous. Germline V gene sequence: CDR1 LGHDT, CDR2 YNNKEL (reference sequence). The V and J ends lost 0 bases and 10 bases respectively, with 19 bases between them. The CDR3 spans 16 residues.

This clonotype was seen a handful of times. This rearrangement joins TRBV5-1 to TRBJ2-1, with 9 bases lining up with TRBD1. With V trimmed by 5 bases and J by 5 bases, 14 bases remained unmatched. The CDR3 consists of 17 residues. Germline V CDR1 and CDR2: SGHRS, YFSETQ. The CDR3 spells CASSPEQGQGYDNEQFF. The DNA of the CDR3 is TGCGCCAGCAGTCCCGAGCAGGGACAGGGTTATGACAATGAGCAGTTCTTC.

The rearrangement links TRBV12-3 or TRBV12-4 to TRBJ2-7; TRBD2 matches at 9 bases. This CDR3 is 18 amino acids long. The V gene end was trimmed by 1 base and the J gene end by 0 bases; junction bases not matched to a gene: 10. DNA for the CDR3: TGTGCCAGCAGTTTAGGTTTATCGGCGGGGGGGAACTCCTACGAGCAGTACTTC. Amino acids: CASSLGLSAGGNSYEQYF.

This clonotype has ten or more counts. CDR3 nucleotide sequence: TGTGCCAGCAGTTTTGGAGGGGGTCAAGAGACCCAGTACTTC. This sequence encodes CASSFGGGQETQYF. The gene calls are TRBV12-3 or TRBV12-4 and TRBJ2-5; the D call may be TRBD1 or TRBD2 (6 bases each). Deletions cut 3 bases from V and 2 bases from J, with 10 bases between. This CDR3 has 14 amino acids.

This clonotype has a handful of counts. This rearrangement joins TRBV5-1 to TRBJ2-7; weak D call: TRBD2 (5 bases). The V and J ends lost 2 bases and 3 bases respectively, with 18 bases between them. There are 16 residues in the CDR3. Germline-derived CDR1 and CDR2 are SGHRS and YFSETQ. The DNA for the CDR3 is TGCGCCAGCAGCTTCCCGAGGGAGTCGAATAACTACGAGCAGTACTTC. Translated: CASSFPRESNNYEQYF.

This clonotype was found a few times. The chain uses TRBV29-1 and TRBJ1-1, with D maybe TRBD1 (5 bases). Between the trimmed V and J ends, which lost 6 bases and 5 bases, there was a span of 16 bases. The CDR3 totals 13 residues. Germline values: CDR1 SQVTM, CDR2 ANQGSEA. Here the CDR3 reads CSVEGPGGTEAFF. CDR3 DNA: TGCAGCGTCGAGGGGCCAGGAGGGACTGAAGCTTTCTTT.

This chain uses TRBV4-2 with TRBJ2-7; 10 positions match TRBD1. Germline loops: CDR1 LGHNA, CDR2 YNFKEQ. After removal of 0 bases from V and 1 base from J, the junction contained 3 bases not matched to a gene. The CDR3 is 16 amino acids. The CDR3 loop reads CASSQEDRGQSYEQYF. The CDR3 DNA is TGTGCCAGCAGCCAAGAAGACAGGGGGCAATCCTACGAGCAGTACTTC.

The genes are TRBV20-1 and TRBJ2-1; 8 bases are shared with TRBD1. CDR3 size: 12 residues. CDR1 and CDR2 (germline): DFQATT, SNEGSKA (reference sequence). The J segment lost 8 bases and the V segment lost 6 bases, leaving 6 bases of the junction unmatched. In DNA form, the CDR3 reads TGCAGTGCAGAACAACAGGGGGATGAGCAGTTCTTC. It specifies CSAEQQGDEQFF.

The chain links TRBV12-3 or TRBV12-4 to TRBJ2-1; 15 nucleotides line up with TRBD2. V lost 7 bases, J lost 0 bases, and 7 bases stayed unmatched. This CDR3 region has 18 residues. The CDR3 reads CASTIGLAGGSSYNEQFF. As DNA, the CDR3 is TGTGCCAGCACCATAGGACTAGCGGGGGGGAGCTCCTACAATGAGCAGTTCTTC.

This clonotype was seen only a few times. The rearrangement links TRBV29-1 to TRBJ2-3, with TRBD2 matching 10 bases. The CDR3 runs 14 residues. Unmatched junction bases numbered 9, after V lost 7 bases and J lost 5 bases. Germline loops: CDR1 SQVTM, CDR2 ANQGSEA. CDR3 sequence reads: CSAQAGGPGDTQYF. DNA of the CDR3: TGCAGCGCCCAAGCGGGGGGGCCTGGAGATACGCAGTATTTT.

The sample holds a few counts of this clonotype. The rearrangement joins TRBV4-1 to TRBJ2-1; tentative D call: TRBD1 (6 bases). Per germline, CDR1 MGHRA and CDR2 YSYEKL. CDR3 length equals 14 residues. Deletions cut 10 bases from V and 1 base from J, with 14 bases between. CDR3 protein: CATKQGASYNEQFF. CDR3 DNA sequence: TGCGCCACGAAACAGGGAGCATCCTACAATGAGCAGTTCTTC.

In its sample, this clonotype was seen a few times. The rearrangement uses TRBV7-8 and TRBJ2-7; tentatively, D is TRBD1 (6 bases). Trimming cost V 5 bases and J 6 bases, with 11 bases left between them. Germline V gives CDR1 SGHVS, CDR2 FQNEAQ. CDR3 length: 12 amino acids. The CDR3 coding sequence is TGTGCCAGCAGCCAGGGACATCGCGAGCAGTACTTC. It codes for CASSQGHREQYF.